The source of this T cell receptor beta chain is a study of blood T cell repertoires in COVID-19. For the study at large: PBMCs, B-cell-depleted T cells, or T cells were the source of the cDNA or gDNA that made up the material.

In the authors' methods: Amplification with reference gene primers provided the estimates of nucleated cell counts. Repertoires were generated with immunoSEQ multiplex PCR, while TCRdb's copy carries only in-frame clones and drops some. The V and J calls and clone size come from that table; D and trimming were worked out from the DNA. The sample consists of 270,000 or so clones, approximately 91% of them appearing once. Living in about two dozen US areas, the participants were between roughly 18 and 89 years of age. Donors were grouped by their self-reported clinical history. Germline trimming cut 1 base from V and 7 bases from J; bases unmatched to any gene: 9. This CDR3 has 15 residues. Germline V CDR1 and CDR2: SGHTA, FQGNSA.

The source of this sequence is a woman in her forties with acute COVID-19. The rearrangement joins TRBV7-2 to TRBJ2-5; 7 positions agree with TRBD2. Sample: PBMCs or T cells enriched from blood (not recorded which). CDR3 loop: CASSLDLGGLGTQYF. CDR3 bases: TGTGCCAGCAGCTTAGACCTCGGCGGACTAGGGACCCAGTACTTC. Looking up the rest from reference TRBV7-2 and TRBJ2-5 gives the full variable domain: GAGVSQSPSNKVTEKGKDVELRCDPISGHTALYWYRQSLGQGLEFLIYFQGNSAPDKSGLPSDRFSAERTGGSVSTLTIQRTQQEDSAVYLCASSLDLGGLGTQYFGPGTRLLVL.